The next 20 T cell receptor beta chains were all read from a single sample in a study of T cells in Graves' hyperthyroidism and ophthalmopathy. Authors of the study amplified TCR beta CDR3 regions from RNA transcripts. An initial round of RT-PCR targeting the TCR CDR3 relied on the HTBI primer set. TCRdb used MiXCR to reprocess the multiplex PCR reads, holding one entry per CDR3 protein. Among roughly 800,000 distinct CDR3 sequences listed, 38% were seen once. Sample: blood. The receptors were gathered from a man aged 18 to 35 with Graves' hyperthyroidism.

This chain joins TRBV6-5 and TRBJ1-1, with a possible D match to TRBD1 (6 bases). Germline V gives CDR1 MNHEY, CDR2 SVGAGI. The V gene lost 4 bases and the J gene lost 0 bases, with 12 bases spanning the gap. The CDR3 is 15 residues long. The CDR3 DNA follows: TGTGCCAGCAGTTTCAGACAGGCCGTGAACACTGAAGCTTTCTTT. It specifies CASSFRQAVNTEAFF.

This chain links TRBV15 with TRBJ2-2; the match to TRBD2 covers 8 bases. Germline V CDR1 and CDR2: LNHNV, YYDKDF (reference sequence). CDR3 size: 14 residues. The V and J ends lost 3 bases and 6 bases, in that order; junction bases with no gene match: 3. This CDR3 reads CATSSGRAAGELFF. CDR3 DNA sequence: TGTGCCACCAGCAGCGGGAGGGCCGCCGGGGAGCTGTTTTTT.

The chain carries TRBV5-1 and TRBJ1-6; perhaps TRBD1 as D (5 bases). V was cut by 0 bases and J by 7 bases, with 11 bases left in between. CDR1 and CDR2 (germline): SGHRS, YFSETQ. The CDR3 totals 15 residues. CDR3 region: CASSLDEGSNSPLHF. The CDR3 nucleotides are TGCGCCAGCAGCTTGGATGAGGGGTCCAATTCACCCCTCCACTTT.

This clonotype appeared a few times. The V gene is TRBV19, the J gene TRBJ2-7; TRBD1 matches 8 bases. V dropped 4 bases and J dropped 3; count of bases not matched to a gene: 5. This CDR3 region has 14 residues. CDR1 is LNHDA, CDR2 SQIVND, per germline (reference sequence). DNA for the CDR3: TGTGCCAGTAGTAGAGGGACAGGTCTCTACGAGCAGTACTTC. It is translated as CASSRGTGLYEQYF.

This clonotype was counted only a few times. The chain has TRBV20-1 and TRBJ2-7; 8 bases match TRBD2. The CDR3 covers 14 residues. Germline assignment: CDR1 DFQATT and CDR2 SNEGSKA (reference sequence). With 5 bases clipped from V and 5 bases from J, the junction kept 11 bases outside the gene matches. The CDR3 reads CSAGSASGFHEQYF. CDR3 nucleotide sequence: TGCAGTGCTGGTTCGGCTAGCGGGTTCCACGAGCAGTACTTC.

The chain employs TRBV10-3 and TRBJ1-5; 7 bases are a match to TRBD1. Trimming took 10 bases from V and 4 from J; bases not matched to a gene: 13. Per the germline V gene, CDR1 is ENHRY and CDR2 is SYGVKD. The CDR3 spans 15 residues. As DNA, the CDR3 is TGTGCCAGCAGCGCAGGGACAGCGAGGAATCAGCCCCAGCATTTT. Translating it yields CASSAGTARNQPQHF.

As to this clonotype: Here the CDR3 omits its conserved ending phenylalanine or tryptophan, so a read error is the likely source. This CDR3 is CASSQAGGGNTEAFV. CDR3 in DNA: TGTGCCAGCAGCCAAGCAGGGGGTGGGAACACTGAAGCTTTCGTT. The V and J genes are TRBV9 and TRBJ1-1, with 7 bases fitting TRBD1. The CDR3 has 15 residues. Per the germline V gene, CDR1 is SGDLS and CDR2 is YYNGEE. V trimming: 4 bases; J trimming: 1 base; junction bases outside the gene matches: 7.

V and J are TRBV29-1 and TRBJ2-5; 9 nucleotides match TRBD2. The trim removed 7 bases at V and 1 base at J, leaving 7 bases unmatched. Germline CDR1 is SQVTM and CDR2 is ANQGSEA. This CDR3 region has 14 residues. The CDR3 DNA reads TGCAGCGCCCCGCTAGCGGGAATCCAAGAGACCCAGTACTTC. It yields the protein CSAPLAGIQETQYF.

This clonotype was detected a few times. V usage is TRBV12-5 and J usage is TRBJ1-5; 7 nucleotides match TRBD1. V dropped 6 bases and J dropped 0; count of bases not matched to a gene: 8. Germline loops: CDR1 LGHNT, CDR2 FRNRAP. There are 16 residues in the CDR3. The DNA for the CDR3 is TGTGCTAGTGGCCCTGGGACAGCCTATAGCAATCAGCCCCAGCATTTT. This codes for CASGPGTAYSNQPQHF.

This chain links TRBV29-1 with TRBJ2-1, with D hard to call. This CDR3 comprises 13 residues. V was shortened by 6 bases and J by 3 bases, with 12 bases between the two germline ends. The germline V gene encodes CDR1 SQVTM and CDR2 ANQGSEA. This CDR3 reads CSVLGSDYNEQFF. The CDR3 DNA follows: TGCAGCGTGTTGGGGTCCGACTACAATGAGCAGTTCTTC.

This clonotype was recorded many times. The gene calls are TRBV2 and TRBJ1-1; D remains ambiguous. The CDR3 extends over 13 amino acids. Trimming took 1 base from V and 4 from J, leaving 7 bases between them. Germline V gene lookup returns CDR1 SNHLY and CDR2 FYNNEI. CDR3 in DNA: TGTGCCAGCAGTGAAGAAGGGTTCACTGAAGCTTTCTTT. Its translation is CASSEEGFTEAFF.

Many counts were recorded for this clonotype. CDR3 DNA: TGTGCCAGTAGTTTGACAGGGAAGGTCTACGAGCAGTACTTC. It specifies CASSLTGKVYEQYF. This chain connects TRBV19 to TRBJ2-7, with TRBD1 identical over 7 bases. The CDR3 spans 14 residues. Germline V gene lookup returns CDR1 LNHDA and CDR2 SQIVND (reference sequence). J gave up 3 bases and V 5 bases, and 7 bases lay outside the gene matches.

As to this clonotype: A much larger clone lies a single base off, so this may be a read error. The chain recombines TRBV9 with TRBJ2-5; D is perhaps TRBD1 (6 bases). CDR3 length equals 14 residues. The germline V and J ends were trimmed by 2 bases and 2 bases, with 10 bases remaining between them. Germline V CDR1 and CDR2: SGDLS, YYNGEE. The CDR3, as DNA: TGTGCCAGCAGCGTTAAGGACAGTCAAGAGACCCAGTACTTC. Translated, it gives CASSVKDSQETQYF.

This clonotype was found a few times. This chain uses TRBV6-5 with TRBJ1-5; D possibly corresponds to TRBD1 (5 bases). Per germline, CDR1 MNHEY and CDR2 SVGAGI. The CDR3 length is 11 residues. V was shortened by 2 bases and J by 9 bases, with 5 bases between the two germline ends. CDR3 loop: CASSYGGPQHF. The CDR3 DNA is TGTGCCAGCAGTTACGGGGGGCCCCAGCATTTT.

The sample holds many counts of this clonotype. The CDR3 is CASSFHKDYEQYF. The CDR3 DNA reads as TGTGCCAGCAGCTTCCACAAAGACTACGAGCAGTACTTC. The chain links TRBV7-8 to TRBJ2-7; D is unresolved. CDR1 SGHVS and CDR2 FQNEAQ come from the germline V gene. Trimming cost V 3 bases and J 3 bases, with 9 bases left between them. The CDR3 runs 13 residues.

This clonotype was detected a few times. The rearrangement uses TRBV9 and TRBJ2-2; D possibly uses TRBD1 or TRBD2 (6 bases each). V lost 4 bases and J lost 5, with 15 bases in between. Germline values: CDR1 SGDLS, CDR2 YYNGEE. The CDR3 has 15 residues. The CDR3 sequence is CASSSRLGGTGELFF. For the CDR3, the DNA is TGTGCCAGCAGCTCGAGGTTAGGGGGGACCGGGGAGCTGTTTTTT.

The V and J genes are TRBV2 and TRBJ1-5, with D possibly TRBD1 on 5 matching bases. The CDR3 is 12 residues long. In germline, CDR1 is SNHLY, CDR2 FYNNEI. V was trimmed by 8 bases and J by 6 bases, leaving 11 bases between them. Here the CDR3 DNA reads TGTGCCAGCGGCAATGGGGGTCAGCCCCAGCATTTT. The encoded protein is CASGNGGQPQHF.

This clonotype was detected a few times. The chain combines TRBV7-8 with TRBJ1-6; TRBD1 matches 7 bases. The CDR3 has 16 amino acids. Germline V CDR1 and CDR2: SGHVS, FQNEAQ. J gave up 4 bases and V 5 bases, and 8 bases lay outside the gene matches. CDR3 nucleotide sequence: TGTGCCAGCAGCCTGGACTCGGGACAGTATAATTCACCCCTCCACTTT. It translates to CASSLDSGQYNSPLHF. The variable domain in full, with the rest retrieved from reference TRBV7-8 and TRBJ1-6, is GAGVSQSPRYKVAKRGQDVALRCDPISGHVSLFWYQQALGQGPEFLTYFQNEAQLDKSGLPSDRFFAERPEGSVSTLKIQRTQQEDSAVYLCASSLDSGQYNSPLHFGNGTRLTVT.

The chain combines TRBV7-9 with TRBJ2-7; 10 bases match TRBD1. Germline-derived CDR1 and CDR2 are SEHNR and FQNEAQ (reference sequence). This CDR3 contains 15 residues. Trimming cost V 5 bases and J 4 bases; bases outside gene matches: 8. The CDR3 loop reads CASSQGQGPGYEQYF. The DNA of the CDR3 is TGTGCCAGCAGCCAGGGACAGGGGCCAGGGTACGAGCAGTACTTC. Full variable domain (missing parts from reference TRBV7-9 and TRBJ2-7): DTGVSQNPRHKITKRGQNVTFRCDPISEHNRLYWYRQTLGQGPEFLTYFQNEAQLEKSRLLSDRFSAERPKGSFSTLEIQRTEQGDSAMYLCASSQGQGPGYEQYFGPGTRLTVT.

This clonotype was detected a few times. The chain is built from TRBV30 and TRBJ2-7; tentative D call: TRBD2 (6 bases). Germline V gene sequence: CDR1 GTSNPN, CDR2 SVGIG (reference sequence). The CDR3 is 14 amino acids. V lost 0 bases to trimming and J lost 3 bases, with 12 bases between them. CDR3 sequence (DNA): TGTGCCTGGAGTGTGGGGGACTCCATCTACGAGCAGTACTTC. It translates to CAWSVGDSIYEQYF.